Below, 8 T cell receptor beta chains from the same sample are listed, as sequenced in a study of T cells in Graves' hyperthyroidism and ophthalmopathy. There were TCR beta CDR3 regions amplified from RNA transcripts. First-round RT-PCR with HTBI primers amplified the TCR CDR3 region. TCRdb redid the calling of the multiplex PCR reads with MiXCR, one entry per CDR3 protein. The sample has under 400,000 distinct CDR3 sequences, about 16% seen once; the top ten hold approximately 19%. The sequencing sample was made of blood. The source of these receptors is a woman aged 55 to 70 with Graves' ophthalmopathy.

This clonotype was found many times. This chain uses TRBV12-3 or TRBV12-4 with TRBJ1-1, with D unresolved. The CDR3 totals 13 residues. With 6 bases removed from V and 1 base from J, the gap between germline ends came to 9 bases. This CDR3 is CASRLTENTEAFF. The CDR3 coding sequence is TGTGCCAGCAGGCTAACAGAGAACACTGAAGCTTTCTTT.

This clonotype was seen at least ten times. This rearrangement joins TRBV7-2 to TRBJ2-1; 9 positions agree with TRBD2. Germline CDR1 and CDR2: SGHTA and FQGNSA. V was clipped by 1 base and J by 4 bases; unmatched bases: 5. The CDR3 runs 16 residues. Here the CDR3 reads CASSLGLAGLYNEQFF. CDR3 coding DNA: TGTGCCAGCAGCTTAGGGCTAGCGGGATTATACAATGAGCAGTTCTTC.

The table lists this clonotype with many counts. The chain joins TRBV10-3 to TRBJ2-6, with D possibly being TRBD1 (5 bases). This CDR3 region has 18 residues. Trimming took 0 bases from V and 2 from J, leaving 14 bases between them. Germline CDR1 is ENHRY and CDR2 is SYGVKD. CDR3 coding DNA: TGTGCCATCAGTGAGTCCCCAGGGAATAAGGCTGGGGCCAACGTCCTGACTTTC. Its protein product is CAISESPGNKAGANVLTF.

This clonotype was seen a few times. The chain recombines TRBV18 with TRBJ2-5; TRBD1 aligns across 9 bases. Trimming removed 4 bases from V and 7 bases from J; junction bases left unmatched: 10. Per germline, CDR1 KGHSH and CDR2 LQKENI. This CDR3 has 15 residues. The CDR3 region has the DNA TGTGCCAGCTCACAGAGGACAGGGGTCAAAGGGACCCAGTACTTC. Its translation is CASSQRTGVKGTQYF. Drawing the rest from reference TRBV18 and TRBJ2-5, the complete variable domain is NAGVMQNPRHLVRRRGQEARLRCSPMKGHSHVYWYRQLPEEGLKFMVYLQKENIIDESGMPKERFSAEFPKEGPSILRIQQVVRGDSAAYFCASSQRTGVKGTQYFGPGTRLLVL.

Details on this clonotype: The junction departs from the called germline gene at one end, perhaps through a read error. V usage is TRBV24-1 and J usage is TRBJ2-2; D remains unclear. The CDR3 is 15 residues long. Looked up from germline, CDR1 is KGHDR and CDR2 is SFDVKD. CDR3 amino acids: CATSGLLEESGELFF. DNA of the CDR3: TGTGCCACCAGTGGTTTGCTCGAAGAATCCGGGGAGCTGTTTTTT.

At least ten counts were recorded for this clonotype. The chain carries TRBV12-3 or TRBV12-4 and TRBJ2-1; 14 bases align to TRBD2. The CDR3 has 17 residues. V lost 7 bases, J lost 4 bases, and 9 bases stayed unmatched. The CDR3 nucleotides are TGTGCCAGCAACCGACTAGCGGGAGGGCATGGGTACAATGAGCAGTTCTTC. Translating gives CASNRLAGGHGYNEQFF.

This clonotype was counted ten times or more. The chain employs TRBV20-1 and TRBJ2-1; 7 nucleotides line up with TRBD1. From germline, CDR1 is DFQATT and CDR2 SNEGSKA (reference sequence). V lost 0 bases, J lost 2 bases, and 7 bases stayed unmatched. The CDR3 runs 16 residues. The CDR3 here is CSARDLGGQTYNEQFF. CDR3 DNA sequence: TGCAGTGCTAGAGATCTTGGGGGACAGACCTACAATGAGCAGTTCTTC.

This clonotype was recorded a few times. This chain uses TRBV6-4 with TRBJ2-7, with D hard to call. Trimming removed 7 bases from V and 2 bases from J, with 12 bases in between. The CDR3 has 13 amino acids. Germline CDR1 is MRHNA and CDR2 is SNTAGT. This CDR3 is CASTTSPPYEQYF. CDR3 DNA: TGTGCCAGCACTACCTCTCCGCCCTACGAGCAGTACTTC.